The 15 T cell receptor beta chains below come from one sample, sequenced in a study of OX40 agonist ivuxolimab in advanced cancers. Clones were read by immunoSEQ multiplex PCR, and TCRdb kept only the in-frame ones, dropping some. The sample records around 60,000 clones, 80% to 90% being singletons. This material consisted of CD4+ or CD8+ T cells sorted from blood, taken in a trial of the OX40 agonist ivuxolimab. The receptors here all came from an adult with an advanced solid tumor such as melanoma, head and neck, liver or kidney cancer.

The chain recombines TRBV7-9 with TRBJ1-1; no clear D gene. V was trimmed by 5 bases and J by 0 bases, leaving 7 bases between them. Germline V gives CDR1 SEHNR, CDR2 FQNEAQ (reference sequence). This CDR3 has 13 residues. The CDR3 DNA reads TGTGCCAGCAGCGTACTAGTGAACACTGAAGCTTTCTTT. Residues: CASSVLVNTEAFF. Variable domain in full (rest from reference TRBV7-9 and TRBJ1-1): DTGVSQNPRHKITKRGQNVTFRCDPISEHNRLYWYRQTLGQGPEFLTYFQNEAQLEKSRLLSDRFSAERPKGSFSTLEIQRTEQGDSAMYLCASSVLVNTEAFFGQGTRLTVV.

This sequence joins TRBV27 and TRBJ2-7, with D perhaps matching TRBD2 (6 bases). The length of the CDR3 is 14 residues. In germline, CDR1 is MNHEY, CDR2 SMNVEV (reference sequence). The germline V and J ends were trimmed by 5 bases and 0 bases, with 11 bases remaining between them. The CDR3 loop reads CASSPRLDSYEQYF. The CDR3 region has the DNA TGTGCCAGCAGTCCCCGACTAGACTCCTACGAGCAGTACTTC.

The CDR3 DNA follows: TGCGCCAGCAGCGGCGGGACTAGCGGGTTCTACAATGAGCAGTTCTTC. Its translation: CASSGGTSGFYNEQFF. The chain is built from TRBV5-1 and TRBJ2-1; 12 nucleotides agree with TRBD2. Germline V gene data show CDR1 as SGHRS and CDR2 as YFSETQ. The CDR3 loop spans 16 amino acids. V lost 4 bases and J lost 3; bases outside the gene matches: 5.

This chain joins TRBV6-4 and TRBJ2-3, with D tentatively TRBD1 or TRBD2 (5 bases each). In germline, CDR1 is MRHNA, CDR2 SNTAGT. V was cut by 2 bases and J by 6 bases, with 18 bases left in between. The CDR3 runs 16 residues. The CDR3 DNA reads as TGTGCCAGCAGTGACACCCTTACTAGGCCAGGGGATACGCAGTATTTT. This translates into CASSDTLTRPGDTQYF.

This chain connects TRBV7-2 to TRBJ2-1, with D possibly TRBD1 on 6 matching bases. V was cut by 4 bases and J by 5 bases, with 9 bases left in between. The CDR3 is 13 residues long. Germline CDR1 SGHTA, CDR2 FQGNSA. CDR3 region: CASSWNRDNEQFF. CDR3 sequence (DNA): TGTGCCAGCAGCTGGAACAGGGACAATGAGCAGTTCTTC.

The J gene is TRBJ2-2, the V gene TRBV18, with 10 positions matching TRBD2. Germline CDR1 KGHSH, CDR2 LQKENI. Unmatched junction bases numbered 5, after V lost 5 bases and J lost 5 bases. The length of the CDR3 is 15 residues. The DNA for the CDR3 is TGTGCCAGCTCAACTGGACTAGCGGATACCGGGGAGCTGTTTTTT. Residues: CASSTGLADTGELFF.

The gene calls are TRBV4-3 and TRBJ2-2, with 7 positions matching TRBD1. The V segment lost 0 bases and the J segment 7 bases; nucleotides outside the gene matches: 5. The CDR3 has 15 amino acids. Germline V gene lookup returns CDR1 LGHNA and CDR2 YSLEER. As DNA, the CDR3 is TGCGCCAGCAGCCAAGAAGGGGGCGCGGACGGGGAGCTGTTTTTT. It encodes CASSQEGGADGELFF.

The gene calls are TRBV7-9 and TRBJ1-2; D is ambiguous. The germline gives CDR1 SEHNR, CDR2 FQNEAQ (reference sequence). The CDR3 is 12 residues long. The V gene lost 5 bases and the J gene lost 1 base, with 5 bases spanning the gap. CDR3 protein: CASSQSNYGYTF. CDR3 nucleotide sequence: TGTGCCAGCAGCCAGAGTAACTATGGCTACACCTTC.

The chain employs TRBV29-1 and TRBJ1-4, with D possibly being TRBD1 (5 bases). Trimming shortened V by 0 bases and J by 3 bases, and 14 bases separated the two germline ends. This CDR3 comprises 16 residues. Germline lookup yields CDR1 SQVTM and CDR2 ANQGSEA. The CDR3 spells CSVEDAQGVANEKLFF. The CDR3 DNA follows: TGCAGCGTTGAAGATGCGCAGGGAGTGGCTAATGAAAAACTGTTTTTT.

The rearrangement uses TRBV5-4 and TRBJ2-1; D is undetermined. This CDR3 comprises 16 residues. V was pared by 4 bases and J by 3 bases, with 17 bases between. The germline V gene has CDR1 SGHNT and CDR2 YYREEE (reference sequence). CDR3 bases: TGTGCCAGCAGCCAAGAGGCCTCCGGATACTACAATGAGCAGTTCTTC. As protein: CASSQEASGYYNEQFF. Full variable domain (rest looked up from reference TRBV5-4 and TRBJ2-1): ETGVTQSPTHLIKTRGQQVTLRCSSQSGHNTVSWYQQALGQGPQFIFQYYREEENGRGNFPPRFSGLQFPNYSSELNVNALELDDSALYLCASSQEASGYYNEQFFGPGTRLTVL.

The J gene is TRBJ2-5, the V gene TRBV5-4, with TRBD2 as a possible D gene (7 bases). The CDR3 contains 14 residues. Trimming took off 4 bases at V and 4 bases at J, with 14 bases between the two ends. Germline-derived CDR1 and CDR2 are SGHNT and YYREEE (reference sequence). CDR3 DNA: TGTGCCAGCAGCCCGGGGGGCGGGGTAGAGACCCAGTACTTC. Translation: CASSPGGGVETQYF.

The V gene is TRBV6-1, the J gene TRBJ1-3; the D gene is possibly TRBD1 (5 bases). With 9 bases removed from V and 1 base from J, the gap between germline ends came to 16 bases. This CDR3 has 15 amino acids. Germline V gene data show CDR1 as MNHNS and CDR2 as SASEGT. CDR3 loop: CASRTLAISGNTIYF. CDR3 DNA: TGTGCCAGTAGGACACTCGCCATTTCTGGAAACACCATATATTTT.

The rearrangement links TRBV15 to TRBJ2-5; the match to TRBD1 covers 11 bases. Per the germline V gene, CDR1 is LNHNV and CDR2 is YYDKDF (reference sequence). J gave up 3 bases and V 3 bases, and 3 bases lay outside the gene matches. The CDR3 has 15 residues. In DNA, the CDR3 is TGTGCCACCAGCAGGTGGACAGGGGGCGAAGAGACCCAGTACTTC. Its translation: CATSRWTGGEETQYF.

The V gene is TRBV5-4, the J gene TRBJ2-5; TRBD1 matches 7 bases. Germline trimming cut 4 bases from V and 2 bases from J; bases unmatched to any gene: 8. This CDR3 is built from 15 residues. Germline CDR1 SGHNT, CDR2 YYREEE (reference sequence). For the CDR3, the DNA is TGTGCCAGCAGCCCAAACAGGGGTTATCAAGAGACCCAGTACTTC. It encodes CASSPNRGYQETQYF.

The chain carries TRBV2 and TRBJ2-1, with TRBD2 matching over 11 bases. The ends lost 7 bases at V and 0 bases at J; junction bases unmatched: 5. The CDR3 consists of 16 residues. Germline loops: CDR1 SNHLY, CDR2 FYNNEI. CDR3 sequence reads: CASTVLAGGSYNEQFF. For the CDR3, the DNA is TGTGCCAGCACCGTTCTAGCGGGAGGCTCCTACAATGAGCAGTTCTTC.